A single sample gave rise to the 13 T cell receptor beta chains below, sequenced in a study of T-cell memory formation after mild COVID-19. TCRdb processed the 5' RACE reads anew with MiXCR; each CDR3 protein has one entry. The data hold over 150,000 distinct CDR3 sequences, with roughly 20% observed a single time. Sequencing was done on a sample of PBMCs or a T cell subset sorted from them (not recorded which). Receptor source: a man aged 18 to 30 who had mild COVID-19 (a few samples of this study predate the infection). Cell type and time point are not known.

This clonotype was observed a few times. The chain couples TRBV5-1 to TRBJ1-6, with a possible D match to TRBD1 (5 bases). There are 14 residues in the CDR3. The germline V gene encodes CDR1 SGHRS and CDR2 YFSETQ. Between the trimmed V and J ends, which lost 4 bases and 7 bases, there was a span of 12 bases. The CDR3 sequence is CASSITSGNSPLHF. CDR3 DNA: TGCGCCAGCAGCATAACTTCAGGGAATTCACCCCTCCACTTT. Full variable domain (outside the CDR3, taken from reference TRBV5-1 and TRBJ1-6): KAGVTQTPRYLIKTRGQQVTLSCSPISGHRSVSWYQQTPGQGLQFLFEYFSETQRNKGNFPGRFSGRQFSNSRSEMNVSTLELGDSALYLCASSITSGNSPLHFGNGTRLTVT.

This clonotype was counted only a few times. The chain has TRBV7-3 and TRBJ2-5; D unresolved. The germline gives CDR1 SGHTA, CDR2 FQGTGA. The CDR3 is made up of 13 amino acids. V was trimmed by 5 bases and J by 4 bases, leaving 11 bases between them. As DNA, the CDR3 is TGTGCCAGCAGCCCCAAGCGTGGAGAGACCCAGTACTTC. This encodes CASSPKRGETQYF.

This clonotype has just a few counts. In DNA form, the CDR3 reads TGCAGTGCTAGGGACAGAATTTGGTATGGCTACACCTTC. Translated: CSARDRIWYGYTF. The V and J genes are TRBV20-1 and TRBJ1-2; maybe TRBD1 (6 bases). V was cut by 3 bases and J by 5 bases, with 13 bases left in between. The length of the CDR3 is 13 residues. The germline V gene encodes CDR1 DFQATT and CDR2 SNEGSKA (reference sequence).

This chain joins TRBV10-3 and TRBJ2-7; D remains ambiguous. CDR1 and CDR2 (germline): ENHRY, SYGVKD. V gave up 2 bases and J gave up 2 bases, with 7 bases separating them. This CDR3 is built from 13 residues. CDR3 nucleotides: TGTGCCATCAGTGAGGGCGGAACCTACGAGCAGTACTTC. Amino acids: CAISEGGTYEQYF.

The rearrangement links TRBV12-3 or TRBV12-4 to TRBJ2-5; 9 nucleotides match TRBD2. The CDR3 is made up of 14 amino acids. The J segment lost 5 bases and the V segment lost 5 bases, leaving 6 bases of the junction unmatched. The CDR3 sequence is CASSPNAGGETQYF. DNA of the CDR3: TGTGCCAGCAGTCCCAATGCGGGGGGGGAGACCCAGTACTTC.

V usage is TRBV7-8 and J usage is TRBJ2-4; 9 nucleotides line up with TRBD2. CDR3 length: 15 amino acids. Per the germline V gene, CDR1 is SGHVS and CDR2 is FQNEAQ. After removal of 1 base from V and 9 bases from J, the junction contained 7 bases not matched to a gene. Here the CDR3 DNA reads TGTGCCAGCAGCTTAGACGAGGCTAGCGGGACCATTCAGTACTTC. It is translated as CASSLDEASGTIQYF.

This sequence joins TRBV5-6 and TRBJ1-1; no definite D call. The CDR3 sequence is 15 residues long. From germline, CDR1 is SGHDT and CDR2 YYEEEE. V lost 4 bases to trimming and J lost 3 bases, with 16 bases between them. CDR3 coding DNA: TGTGCCAGCAGCCTCGATGTCCGTGGGGACACTGAAGCTTTCTTT. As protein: CASSLDVRGDTEAFF.

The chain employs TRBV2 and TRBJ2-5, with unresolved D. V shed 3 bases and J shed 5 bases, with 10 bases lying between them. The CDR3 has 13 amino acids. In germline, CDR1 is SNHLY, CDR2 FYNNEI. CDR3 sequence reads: CASSEVRRETQYF. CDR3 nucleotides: TGTGCCAGCAGTGAGGTTAGAAGGGAGACCCAGTACTTC.

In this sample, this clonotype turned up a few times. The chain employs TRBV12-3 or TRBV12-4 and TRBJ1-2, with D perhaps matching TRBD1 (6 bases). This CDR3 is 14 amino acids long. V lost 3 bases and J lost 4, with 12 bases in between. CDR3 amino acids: CASSFGGQSYGYTF. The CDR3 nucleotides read TGTGCCAGCAGTTTCGGGGGGCAAAGCTATGGCTACACCTTC.

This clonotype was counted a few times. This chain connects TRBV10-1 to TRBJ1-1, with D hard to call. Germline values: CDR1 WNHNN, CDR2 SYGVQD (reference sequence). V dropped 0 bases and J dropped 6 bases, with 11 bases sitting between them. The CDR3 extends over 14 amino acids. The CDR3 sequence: CASSESMAEAEAFF. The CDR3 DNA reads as TGCGCCAGCAGTGAGTCGATGGCCGAGGCTGAAGCTTTCTTT.

The chain's CDR3 is CASSSPVAYGYTF. CDR3 nucleotides: TGTGCCAGCAGCTCCCCTGTGGCCTATGGCTACACCTTC. The chain couples TRBV7-2 to TRBJ1-2, with D uncertain. Germline lookup yields CDR1 SGHTA and CDR2 FQGNSA. The CDR3 spans 13 residues. Trimming removed 4 bases at V and 4 bases at J, with 10 bases between.

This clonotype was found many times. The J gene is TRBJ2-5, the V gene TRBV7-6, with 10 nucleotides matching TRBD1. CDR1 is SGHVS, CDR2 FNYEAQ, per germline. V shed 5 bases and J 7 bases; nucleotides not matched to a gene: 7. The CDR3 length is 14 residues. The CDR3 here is CASSRTGQGGTQYF. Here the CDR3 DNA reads TGTGCCAGCAGCAGAACTGGACAGGGGGGGACCCAGTACTTC.

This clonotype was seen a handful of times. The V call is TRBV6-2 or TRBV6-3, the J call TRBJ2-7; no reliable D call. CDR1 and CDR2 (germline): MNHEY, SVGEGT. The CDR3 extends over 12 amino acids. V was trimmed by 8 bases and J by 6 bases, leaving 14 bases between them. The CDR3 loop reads CASGHSWGEQYF. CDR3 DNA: TGTGCCAGCGGGCATAGCTGGGGCGAGCAGTACTTC.